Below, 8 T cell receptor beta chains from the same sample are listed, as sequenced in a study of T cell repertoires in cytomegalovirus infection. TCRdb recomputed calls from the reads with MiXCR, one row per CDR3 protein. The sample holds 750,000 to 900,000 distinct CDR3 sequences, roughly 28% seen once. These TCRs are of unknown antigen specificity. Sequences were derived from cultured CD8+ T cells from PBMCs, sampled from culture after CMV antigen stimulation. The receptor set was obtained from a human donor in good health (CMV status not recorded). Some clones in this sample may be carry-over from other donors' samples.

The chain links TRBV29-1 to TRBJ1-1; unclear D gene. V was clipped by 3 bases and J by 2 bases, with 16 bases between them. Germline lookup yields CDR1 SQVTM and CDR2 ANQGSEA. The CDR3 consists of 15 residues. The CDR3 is CSVDSGSPINTEAFF. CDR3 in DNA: TGCAGCGTTGATAGCGGCAGCCCGATCAACACTGAAGCTTTCTTT.

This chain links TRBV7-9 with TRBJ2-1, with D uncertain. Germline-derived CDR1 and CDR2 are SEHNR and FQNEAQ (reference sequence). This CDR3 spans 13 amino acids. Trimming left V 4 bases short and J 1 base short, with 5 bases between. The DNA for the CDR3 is TGTGCCAGCAGCTCCCAGTCCTACAATGAGCAGTTCTTC. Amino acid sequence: CASSSQSYNEQFF.

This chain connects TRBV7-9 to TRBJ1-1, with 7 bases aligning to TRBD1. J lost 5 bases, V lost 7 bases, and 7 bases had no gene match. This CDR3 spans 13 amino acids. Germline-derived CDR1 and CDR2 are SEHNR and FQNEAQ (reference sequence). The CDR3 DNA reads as TGTGCCAGCACAATCCTACAGGGGACTGAAGCTTTCTTT. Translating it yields CASTILQGTEAFF.

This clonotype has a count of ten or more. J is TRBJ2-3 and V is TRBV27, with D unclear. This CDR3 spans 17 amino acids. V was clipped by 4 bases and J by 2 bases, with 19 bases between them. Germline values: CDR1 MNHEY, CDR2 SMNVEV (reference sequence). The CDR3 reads CASSSTLTVGLTDTQYF. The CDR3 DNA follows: TGTGCCAGCAGTTCAACCCTGACCGTCGGCCTCACAGATACGCAGTATTTT.

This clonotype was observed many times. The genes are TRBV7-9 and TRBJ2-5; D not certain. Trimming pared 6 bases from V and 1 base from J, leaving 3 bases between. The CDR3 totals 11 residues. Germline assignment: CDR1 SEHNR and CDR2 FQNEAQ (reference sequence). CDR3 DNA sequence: TGTGCCAGCAGGGCCCAAGAGACCCAGTACTTC. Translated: CASRAQETQYF.

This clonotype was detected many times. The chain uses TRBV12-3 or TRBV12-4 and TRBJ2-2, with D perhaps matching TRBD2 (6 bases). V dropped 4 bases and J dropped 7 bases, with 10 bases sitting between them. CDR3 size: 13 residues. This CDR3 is CASSWGEGGELFF. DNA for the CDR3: TGTGCCAGCAGTTGGGGGGAAGGCGGGGAGCTGTTTTTT.

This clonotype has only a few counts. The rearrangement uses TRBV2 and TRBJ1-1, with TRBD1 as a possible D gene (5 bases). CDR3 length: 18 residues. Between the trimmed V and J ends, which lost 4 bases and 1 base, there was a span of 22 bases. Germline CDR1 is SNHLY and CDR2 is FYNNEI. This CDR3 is CASSVSKALGAGNTEAFF. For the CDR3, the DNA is TGTGCCAGCAGTGTTTCCAAGGCCCTTGGGGCGGGGAACACTGAAGCTTTCTTT.

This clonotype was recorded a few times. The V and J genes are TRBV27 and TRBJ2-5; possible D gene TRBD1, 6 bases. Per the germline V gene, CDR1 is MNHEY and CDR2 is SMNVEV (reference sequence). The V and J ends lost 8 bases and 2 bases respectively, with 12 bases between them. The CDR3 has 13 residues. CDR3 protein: CASGIGGQETQYF. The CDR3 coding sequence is TGTGCCAGCGGTATAGGGGGACAAGAGACCCAGTACTTC.